This entry features one TCR beta chain sequence. CDR3 length: 14 residues. Germline loops: CDR1 SNHLY, CDR2 FYNNEI. Germline trimming cut 10 bases from V and 3 bases from J; bases unmatched to any gene: 10. Assay: immunoSEQ multiplex PCR; the TCRdb copy retains only in-frame clones and omits some. The sample carries about 410,000 clones, 75% to 90% recorded once. This sample was included in a study of blood T cell repertoires in COVID-19. Whole-study context: Donors in the United States, Italy and Spain gave samples during acute or convalescent COVID-19.

The genes are TRBV2 and TRBJ2-7, with 9 bases matching TRBD2. Material: peripheral blood. The source of this sequence is a woman aged 40 to 49 with COVID-19, enrolled during active disease. The CDR3 reads CANHVAGGGYEQYF. In DNA form, the CDR3 reads TGTGCCAACCATGTGGCGGGAGGGGGCTACGAGCAGTACTTC.